This T cell receptor beta chain was sequenced in a study of shared clonotypes between healthy human individuals. Study information: CD4 naive and memory got three plates each, CD8 naive two, CD8 memory one.

Generated by immunoSEQ multiplex PCR, the TCRdb table keeps only in-frame clones and is missing some. This table has a few million clones, about 93% appearing once. Terminally differentiated effector memory CD45RA+ cells were excluded from the naive CD8 cells, which were CD45RO-negative and positively selected for CCR7. Details on this clone: What it binds is not known.

Findings of the study overall: The study sampled only blood, and tissue repertoires likely differ. An expected dependence of interdonor clonotype sharing on sequencing depth was noted. Unshared clonotypes carried lower generation probabilities than those common to all four donors.

The sequenced sample was naive CD8+ T cells from PBMCs. The receptor was isolated from a young man in good health. Some clones in this sample may be carry-over from other donors' samples.

CDR3 nucleotide sequence: TGTGCCAGCAGCCGGTCCGGGACAGGGTGGGAAAAACTGTTTTTT. It is translated as CASSRSGTGWEKLFF. The chain recombines TRBV7-9 with TRBJ1-4, with 9 bases matching TRBD1. The CDR3 is 15 amino acids. Per the germline V gene, CDR1 is SEHNR and CDR2 is FQNEAQ (reference sequence). Germline trimming cut 5 bases from V and 8 bases from J; bases unmatched to any gene: 9.